The 19 T cell receptor beta chains in this list originate from one sample, sequenced in a study of Graves' ophthalmopathy and Graves' hyperthyroidism. Transcripts of RNA were the source for amplifying TCR beta CDR3 regions. HTBI primers served in a first-round RT-PCR, which a second-round multiplex PCR followed. TCRdb re-derived calls from the multiplex PCR reads in MiXCR, one entry per CDR3 protein. The table lists about half a million distinct CDR3 sequences, 13% to 15% of them singletons, with about 9.4% in the top ten. Sequenced sample: blood. Receptors originate from a woman in her twenties or thirties with Graves' ophthalmopathy.

As to this clonotype: Given the absence of the conserved phenylalanine or tryptophan at the CDR3 end, a read error is likely. The CDR3 DNA follows: TGCGCCAGCAGCCTCGGGGGACGGTCTTCCTACGAGCAGTACTCC. Amino acid sequence: CASSLGGRSSYEQYS. The chain carries TRBV5-1 and TRBJ2-7, with TRBD2 as a possible D gene (6 bases). The CDR3 has 15 residues. Looked up from germline, CDR1 is SGHRS and CDR2 is YFSETQ. V was cut by 4 bases and J by 1 base, with 15 bases left in between.

The genes are TRBV7-2 and TRBJ2-5; D remains unclear. Germline lookup yields CDR1 SGHTA and CDR2 FQGNSA. Trimming left V 0 bases short and J 7 bases short, with 15 bases between. The CDR3 sequence is 15 residues long. The CDR3, as DNA: TGTGCCAGCAGCTTAGCACAGTCGGTTTTTGGGACCCAGTACTTC. Amino acid sequence: CASSLAQSVFGTQYF.

This clonotype occurred a few times. The CDR3: CASSLDVPVTEAFF. The CDR3 nucleotides read TGTGCCAGCAGCTTGGATGTCCCGGTTACTGAAGCTTTCTTT. The gene calls are TRBV5-5 and TRBJ1-1; D uncertain. Germline lookup yields CDR1 SGHKS and CDR2 YYEKEE (reference sequence). The CDR3 runs to 14 residues. Between the trimmed V and J ends, which lost 0 bases and 5 bases, there was a span of 11 bases.

This clonotype was counted ten times or more. V gene TRBV6-1 combines with J gene TRBJ2-5; TRBD1 aligns across 8 bases. The CDR3 is 15 amino acids. The V segment lost 3 bases and the J segment 4 bases; nucleotides outside the gene matches: 7. CDR1 is MNHNS and CDR2 is SASEGT in the germline V gene. CDR3 amino acids: CASSEEDRDGETQYF. The CDR3 nucleotides are TGTGCCAGCAGTGAGGAGGACAGGGACGGAGAGACCCAGTACTTC.

The rearrangement uses TRBV12-3 or TRBV12-4 and TRBJ1-1, with D unresolved. V gave up 4 bases and J gave up 4 bases, with 10 bases separating them. The length of the CDR3 is 13 residues. Here the CDR3 reads CASSSGSFTEAFF. The CDR3 coding sequence is TGTGCCAGCAGTTCGGGATCCTTCACTGAAGCTTTCTTT.

This clonotype was seen at least ten times. The chain joins TRBV3-1 to TRBJ1-1; D gene ambiguous. In germline, CDR1 is LGHDT, CDR2 YNNKEL (reference sequence). The CDR3 sequence is 13 residues long. Trimming shortened V by 5 bases and J by 4 bases, and 11 bases separated the two germline ends. The CDR3 coding sequence is TGTGCCAGCAGCGACCCGTATGCCACTGAAGCTTTCTTT. Its translation is CASSDPYATEAFF.

This clonotype was detected many times. The V call is TRBV6-5, the J call TRBJ2-5; tentative D call: TRBD2 (5 bases). The V gene's germline CDR1 is MNHEY and CDR2 SVGAGI. The V and J ends lost 2 bases and 3 bases respectively, with 7 bases between them. CDR3 length: 13 amino acids. CDR3 nucleotide sequence: TGTGCCAGCAGTTACGCAGCGGAAGAGACCCAGTACTTC. This codes for CASSYAAEETQYF.

Concerning this clonotype: The conserved phenylalanine or tryptophan normally closing the CDR3 is absent here, so this likely arose from a read error. The DNA is omitted, as the CDR3 cannot be located on it reliably, and the CDR3 follows TCRdb's listing. The chain uses TRBV12-3 or TRBV12-4 and TRBJ1-1; the table names TRBD1, a call not compared with the DNA. Termini included, the CDR3 measures 14 amino acids. CDR3 amino acids: CASRTTGGHTEACY.

This clonotype came up many times. This chain joins TRBV28 and TRBJ1-5, with 9 bases aligning to TRBD1. The germline CDR1 and CDR2 sequences are MDHEN and SYDVKM. V was clipped by 4 bases and J by 0 bases; unmatched bases: 10. The CDR3 contains 18 residues. For the CDR3, the DNA is TGTGCCAGCAGTTCCGGGACAGGGATACCTTATAGCAATCAGCCCCAGCATTTT. Translating it yields CASSSGTGIPYSNQPQHF. Using reference TRBV28 and TRBJ1-5 for the parts outside the CDR3, the full variable domain is DVKVTQSSRYLVKRTGEKVFLECVQDMDHENMFWYRQDPGLGLRLIYFSYDVKMKEKGDIPEGYSVSREKKERFSLILESASTNQTSMYLCASSSGTGIPYSNQPQHFGDGTRLSIL.

This clonotype was seen a handful of times. This chain links TRBV6-1 with TRBJ2-4, with D unclear. Germline CDR1 MNHNS, CDR2 SASEGT. V dropped 3 bases and J dropped 5 bases, with 5 bases sitting between them. The CDR3 length is 12 residues. This CDR3 is CASSEYQNIQYF. The CDR3 coding sequence is TGTGCCAGCAGTGAGTACCAAAACATTCAGTACTTC.

This clonotype has at least ten counts. CDR3 in DNA: TGTGCCAGCGCCAACCTAGAGGCAGCGTCAGAGACCCAGTACTTC. Translation gives CASANLEAASETQYF. J is TRBJ2-5 and V is TRBV7-9; no clear D gene. V lost 8 bases and J lost 4, with 20 bases in between. The V gene's germline CDR1 is SEHNR and CDR2 FQNEAQ (reference sequence). This CDR3 spans 15 amino acids.

The DNA of the CDR3 is TGTGCCAGCAGCTTAGTCGGGTTAAATAATTCACCCCTCCACTTT. Its protein is CASSLVGLNNSPLHF. This rearrangement joins TRBV11-2 to TRBJ1-6, with no clear D. Trimming cost V 1 base and J 5 bases, with 9 bases left between them. The CDR3 is 15 amino acids. Germline V lookup: CDR1 SGHAT, CDR2 FQNNGV. Together with reference TRBV11-2 and TRBJ1-6, the CDR3 gives the full variable domain: EAGVAQSPRYKIIEKRQSVAFWCNPISGHATLYWYQQILGQGPKLLIQFQNNGVVDDSQLPKDRFSAERLKGVDSTLKIQPAKLEDSAVYLCASSLVGLNNSPLHFGNGTRLTVT.

This clonotype has a count of ten or more. The chain carries TRBV2 and TRBJ2-5; D is possibly TRBD1 (5 bases). The CDR3 sequence is 14 residues long. Germline V gives CDR1 SNHLY, CDR2 FYNNEI. V lost 7 bases and J 4 bases, leaving 16 bases between the germline ends. CDR3 in amino acids: CASKTPGRPETQYF. Here the CDR3 DNA reads TGTGCCAGCAAAACACCAGGGCGGCCAGAGACCCAGTACTTC.

This clonotype was seen at least ten times. CDR3 nucleotide sequence: TGCGCCAGCAGCTTGGGTGAAAATGGCTACACCTTC. Amino acids: CASSLGENGYTF. The chain is built from TRBV5-1 and TRBJ1-2, with unresolved D. Germline V gene data show CDR1 as SGHRS and CDR2 as YFSETQ. Trimming took off 0 bases at V and 6 bases at J, with 6 bases between the two ends. This CDR3 has 12 amino acids.

This clonotype occurred many times. The chain uses TRBV6-1 and TRBJ2-7, with 12 bases aligning to TRBD2. The length of the CDR3 is 16 residues. CDR1 and CDR2 from the germline V gene are MNHNS and SASEGT. V shed 6 bases and J 4 bases; nucleotides not matched to a gene: 10. CDR3 in DNA: TGTGCCAGCAGCGCTACGCGGACTAGCGGGACATACGAGCAGTACTTC. This encodes CASSATRTSGTYEQYF.

This clonotype appeared many times. The chain is built from TRBV7-6 and TRBJ2-7; a weak D match, TRBD1 (6 bases). V lost 1 base and J lost 7, with 11 bases in between. The CDR3 extends over 13 amino acids. Germline values: CDR1 SGHVS, CDR2 FNYEAQ. CDR3 coding DNA: TGTGCCAGCAGCTTAGTATTCGACAGGGAGCAGTACTTC. Amino acids: CASSLVFDREQYF.

This clonotype was recorded at least ten times. The DNA of the CDR3 is TGTGCCAGCTCACCCCTCCAAGGGGGCCACTACACCTTC. Translated, it gives CASSPLQGGHYTF. The rearrangement joins TRBV18 to TRBJ1-2; 7 positions match TRBD1. From germline, CDR1 is KGHSH and CDR2 LQKENI. V lost 3 bases and J lost 10; bases outside the gene matches: 8. The CDR3 runs 13 residues.

At least ten counts were recorded for this clonotype. CDR3 protein: CASSGDGYSNQPQHF. The CDR3 region has the DNA TGTGCCAGCAGTGGGGACGGGTATAGCAATCAGCCCCAGCATTTT. The chain couples TRBV2 to TRBJ1-5; D is perhaps TRBD1 (5 bases). The CDR3 consists of 15 residues. V dropped 4 bases and J dropped 0 bases, with 10 bases sitting between them. CDR1 SNHLY and CDR2 FYNNEI come from the germline V gene. The full variable domain, rest sourced from reference TRBV2 and TRBJ1-5, is EPEVTQTPSHQVTQMGQEVILRCVPISNHLYFYWYRQILGQKVEFLVSFYNNEISEKSEIFDDQFSVERPDGSNFTLKIRSTKLEDSAMYFCASSGDGYSNQPQHFGDGTRLSIL.

There are many counts of this clonotype. The V call is TRBV15, the J call TRBJ2-5; TRBD1 might be the D (5 bases). CDR1 and CDR2 from the germline V gene are LNHNV and YYDKDF (reference sequence). V was shortened by 3 bases and J by 2 bases, with 7 bases between the two germline ends. The CDR3 sequence is 13 residues long. CDR3 residues: CATSRTVQETQYF. The CDR3, as DNA: TGTGCCACCAGCAGGACAGTGCAAGAGACCCAGTACTTC.